This T cell receptor beta chain is from a study of blood T cell repertoires in COVID-19. The wider study: T cells, B-cell-depleted T cells, or PBMCs provided the cDNA or gDNA that served as material.

V shed 1 base and J shed 0 bases, with 12 bases lying between them. CDR1 and CDR2 from the germline V gene are SGHTA and FQGNSA. The CDR3 has 16 residues. Two negative PCRs, clearance, or symptom resolution had been documented for recovered Cohort 3 donors. The repertoire was sequenced with immunoSEQ multiplex PCR; TCRdb's copy has only in-frame clones and lacks some. In the table there are about 200,000 clones, 85% of which are singletons. This TCR was sampled from a man aged 40-49 years who had recovered from COVID-19. Material for sequencing was PBMCs or T cells enriched from blood (not recorded which). V usage is TRBV7-2 and J usage is TRBJ1-1; D is perhaps TRBD1 (5 bases). This chain's CDR3 is CASSLVVRAMNTEAFF. The CDR3 region has the DNA TGTGCCAGCAGCTTAGTCGTCAGGGCCATGAACACTGAAGCTTTCTTT.